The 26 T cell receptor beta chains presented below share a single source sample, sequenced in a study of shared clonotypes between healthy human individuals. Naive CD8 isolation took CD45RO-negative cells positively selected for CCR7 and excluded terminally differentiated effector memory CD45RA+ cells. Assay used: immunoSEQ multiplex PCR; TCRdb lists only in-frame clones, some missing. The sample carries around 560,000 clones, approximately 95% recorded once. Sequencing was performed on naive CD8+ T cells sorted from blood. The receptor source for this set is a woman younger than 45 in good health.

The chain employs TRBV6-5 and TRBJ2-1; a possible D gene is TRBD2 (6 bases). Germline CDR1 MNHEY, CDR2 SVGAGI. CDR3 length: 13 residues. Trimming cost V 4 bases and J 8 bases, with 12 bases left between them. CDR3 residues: CASSFTGVDEQFF. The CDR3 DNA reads TGTGCCAGCAGTTTTACGGGAGTGGATGAGCAGTTCTTC.

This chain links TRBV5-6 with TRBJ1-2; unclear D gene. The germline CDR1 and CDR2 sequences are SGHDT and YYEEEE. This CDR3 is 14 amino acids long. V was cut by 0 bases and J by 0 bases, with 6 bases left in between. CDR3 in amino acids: CASSLGLSNYGYTF. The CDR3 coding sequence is TGTGCCAGCAGCTTGGGACTTTCTAACTATGGCTACACCTTC.

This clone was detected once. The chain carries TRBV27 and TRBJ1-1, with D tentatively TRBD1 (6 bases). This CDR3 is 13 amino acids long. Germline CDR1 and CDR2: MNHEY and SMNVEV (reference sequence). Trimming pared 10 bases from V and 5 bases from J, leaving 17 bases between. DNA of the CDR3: TGTGCCACCCAATTAGGGGGAGGGACTGAAGCTTTCTTT. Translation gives CATQLGGGTEAFF.

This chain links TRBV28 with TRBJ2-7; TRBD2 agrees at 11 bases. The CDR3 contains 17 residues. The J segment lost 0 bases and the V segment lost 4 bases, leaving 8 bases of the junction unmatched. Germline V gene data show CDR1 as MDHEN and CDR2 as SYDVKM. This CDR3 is CASSSLAGTSGSYEQYF. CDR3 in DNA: TGTGCCAGCAGTTCGCTGGCCGGGACTAGCGGCTCCTACGAGCAGTACTTC.

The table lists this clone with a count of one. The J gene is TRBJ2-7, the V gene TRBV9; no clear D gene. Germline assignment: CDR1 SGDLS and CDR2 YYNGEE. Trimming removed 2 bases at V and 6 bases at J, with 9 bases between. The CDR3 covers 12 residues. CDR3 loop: CASSVTGSEQYF. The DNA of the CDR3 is TGTGCCAGCAGCGTTACGGGCTCCGAGCAGTACTTC.

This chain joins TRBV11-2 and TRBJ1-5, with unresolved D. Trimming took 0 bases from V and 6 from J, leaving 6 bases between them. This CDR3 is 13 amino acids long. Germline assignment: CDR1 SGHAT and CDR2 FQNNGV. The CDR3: CASSLDPGQPQHF. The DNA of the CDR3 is TGTGCCAGCAGCTTAGACCCCGGTCAGCCCCAGCATTTT.

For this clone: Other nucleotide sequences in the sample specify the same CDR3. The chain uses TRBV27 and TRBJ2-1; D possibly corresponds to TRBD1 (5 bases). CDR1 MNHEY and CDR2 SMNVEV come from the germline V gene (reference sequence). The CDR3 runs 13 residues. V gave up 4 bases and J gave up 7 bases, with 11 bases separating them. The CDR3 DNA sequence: TGTGCCAGCAGTTCCCTTGCAGGGAATGAGCAGTTCTTC. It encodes CASSSLAGNEQFF.

In DNA, the CDR3 is TGTGCCAGCAGCAAAGAAGGCGTTAATTCGGGCCACTATGGCTACACCTTC. Translating it yields CASSKEGVNSGHYGYTF. The chain links TRBV21-1 to TRBJ1-2. TRBV21-1 is a pseudogene segment. The CDR3 runs 17 residues.

CDR3 loop: CASSMMGQTNTEAFF. The CDR3 DNA reads TGTGCCAGTAGTATGATGGGGCAGACGAACACTGAAGCTTTCTTT. This chain uses TRBV19 with TRBJ1-1; a weak D match, TRBD1 (5 bases). The CDR3 spans 15 residues. Between the trimmed V and J ends, which lost 3 bases and 1 base, there was a span of 12 bases. CDR1 is LNHDA, CDR2 SQIVND, per germline (reference sequence). Filled out from reference TRBV19 and TRBJ1-1, the complete variable domain reads DGGITQSPKYLFRKEGQNVTLSCEQNLNHDAMYWYRQDPGQGLRLIYYSQIVNDFQKGDIAEGYSVSREKKESFPLTVTSAQKNPTAFYLCASSMMGQTNTEAFFGQGTRLTVV.

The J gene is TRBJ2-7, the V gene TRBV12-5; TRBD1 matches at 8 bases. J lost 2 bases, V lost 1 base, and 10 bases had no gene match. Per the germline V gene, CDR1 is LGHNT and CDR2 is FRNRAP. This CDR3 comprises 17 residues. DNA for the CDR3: TGTGCTAGTGGTTTGGGTCGCGGGAAGGACAGGGCCTACGAGCAGTACTTC. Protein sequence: CASGLGRGKDRAYEQYF.

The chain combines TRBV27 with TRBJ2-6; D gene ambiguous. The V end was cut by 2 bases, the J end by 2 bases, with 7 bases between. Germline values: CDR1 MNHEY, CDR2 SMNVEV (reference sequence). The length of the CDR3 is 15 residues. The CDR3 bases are TGTGCCAGCAGTTTAGGGGTAACTGGGGCCAACGTCCTGACTTTC. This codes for CASSLGVTGANVLTF.

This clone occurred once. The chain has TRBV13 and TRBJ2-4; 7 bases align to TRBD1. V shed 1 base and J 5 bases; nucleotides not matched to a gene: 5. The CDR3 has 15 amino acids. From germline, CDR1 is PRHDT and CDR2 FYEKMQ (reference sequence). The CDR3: CASSLESGTENIQYF. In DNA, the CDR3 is TGTGCCAGCAGCTTAGAATCTGGGACAGAAAACATTCAGTACTTC.

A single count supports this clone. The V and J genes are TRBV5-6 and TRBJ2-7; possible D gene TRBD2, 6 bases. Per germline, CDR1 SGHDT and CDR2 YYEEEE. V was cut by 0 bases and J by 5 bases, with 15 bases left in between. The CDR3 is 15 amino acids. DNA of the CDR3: TGTGCCAGCAGCTTGGCGGGCGAGGGACTGCACGAGCAGTACTTC. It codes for CASSLAGEGLHEQYF.

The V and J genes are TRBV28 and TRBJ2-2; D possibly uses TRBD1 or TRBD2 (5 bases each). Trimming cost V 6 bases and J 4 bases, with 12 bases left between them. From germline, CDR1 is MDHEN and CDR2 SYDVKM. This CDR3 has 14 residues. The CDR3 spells CASSWDPLTGELFF. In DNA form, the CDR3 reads TGTGCCAGCAGCTGGGACCCCCTCACCGGGGAGCTGTTTTTT.

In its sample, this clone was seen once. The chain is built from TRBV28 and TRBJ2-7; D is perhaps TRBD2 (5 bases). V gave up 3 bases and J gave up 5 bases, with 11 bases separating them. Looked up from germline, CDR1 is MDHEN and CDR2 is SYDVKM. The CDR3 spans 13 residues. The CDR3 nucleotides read TGTGCCAGCAGTTTGTCCCCGGGGAACGAGCAGTACTTC. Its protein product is CASSLSPGNEQYF.

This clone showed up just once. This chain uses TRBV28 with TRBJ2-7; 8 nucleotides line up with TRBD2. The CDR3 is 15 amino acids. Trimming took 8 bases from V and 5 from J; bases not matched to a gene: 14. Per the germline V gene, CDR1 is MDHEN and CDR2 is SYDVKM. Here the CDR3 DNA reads TGTGCCAGCGCGCGAGGAGCGGGAGATTTCGACGAGCAGTACTTC. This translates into CASARGAGDFDEQYF. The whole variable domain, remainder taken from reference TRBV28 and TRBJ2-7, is DVKVTQSSRYLVKRTGEKVFLECVQDMDHENMFWYRQDPGLGLRLIYFSYDVKMKEKGDIPEGYSVSREKKERFSLILESASTNQTSMYLCASARGAGDFDEQYFGPGTRLTVT.

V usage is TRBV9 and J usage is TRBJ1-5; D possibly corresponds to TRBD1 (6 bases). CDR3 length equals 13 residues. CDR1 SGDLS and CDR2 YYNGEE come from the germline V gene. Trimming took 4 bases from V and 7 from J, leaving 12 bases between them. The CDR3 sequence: CASSPKGGQPQHF. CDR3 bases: TGTGCCAGCAGCCCTAAGGGGGGGCAGCCCCAGCATTTT.

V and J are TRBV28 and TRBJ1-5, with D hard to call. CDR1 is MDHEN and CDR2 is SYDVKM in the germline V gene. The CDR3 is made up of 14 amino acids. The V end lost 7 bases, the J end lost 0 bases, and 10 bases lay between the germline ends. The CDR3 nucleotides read TGTGCCAGCACGCCAGCCAGTAGCAATCAGCCCCAGCATTTT. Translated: CASTPASSNQPQHF.

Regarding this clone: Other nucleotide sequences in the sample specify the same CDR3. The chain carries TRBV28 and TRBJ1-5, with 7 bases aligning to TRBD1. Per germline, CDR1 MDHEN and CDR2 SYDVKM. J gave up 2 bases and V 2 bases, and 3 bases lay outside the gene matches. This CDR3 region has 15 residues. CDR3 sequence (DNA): TGTGCCAGCAGTTTACGAGGGGGCGGCAATCAGCCCCAGCATTTT. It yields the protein CASSLRGGGNQPQHF.

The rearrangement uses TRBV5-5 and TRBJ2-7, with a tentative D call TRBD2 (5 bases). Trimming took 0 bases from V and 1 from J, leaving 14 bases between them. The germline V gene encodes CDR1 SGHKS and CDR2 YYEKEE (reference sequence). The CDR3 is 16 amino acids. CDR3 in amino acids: CASSLGFGILSYEQYF. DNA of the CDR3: TGTGCCAGCAGCTTGGGTTTCGGGATCCTATCCTACGAGCAGTACTTC.

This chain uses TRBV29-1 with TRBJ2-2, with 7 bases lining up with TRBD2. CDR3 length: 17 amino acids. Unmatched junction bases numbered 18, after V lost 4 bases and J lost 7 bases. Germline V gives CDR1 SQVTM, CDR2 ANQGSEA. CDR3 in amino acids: CSVVGDEGGPLDGELFF. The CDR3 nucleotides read TGCAGCGTTGTTGGGGACGAGGGAGGGCCCCTAGACGGGGAGCTGTTTTTT.

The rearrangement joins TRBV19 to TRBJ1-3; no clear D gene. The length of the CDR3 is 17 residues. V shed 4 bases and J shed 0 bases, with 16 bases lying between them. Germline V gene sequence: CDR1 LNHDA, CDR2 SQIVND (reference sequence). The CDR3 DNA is TGTGCCAGTAGTACATCTAAATACGGCATCTCTGGAAACACCATATATTTT. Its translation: CASSTSKYGISGNTIYF.

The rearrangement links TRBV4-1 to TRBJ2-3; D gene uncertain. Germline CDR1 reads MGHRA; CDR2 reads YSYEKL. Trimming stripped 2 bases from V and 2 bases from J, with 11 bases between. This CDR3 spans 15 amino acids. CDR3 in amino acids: CASSQFGMTTDTQYF. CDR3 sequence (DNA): TGCGCCAGCAGCCAATTTGGCATGACCACAGATACGCAGTATTTT.

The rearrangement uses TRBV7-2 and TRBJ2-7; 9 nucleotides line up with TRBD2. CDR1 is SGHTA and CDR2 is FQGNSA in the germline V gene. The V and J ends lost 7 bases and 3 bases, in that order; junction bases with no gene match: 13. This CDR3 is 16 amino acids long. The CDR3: CASTGGGLAGRYEQYF. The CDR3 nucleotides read TGTGCCAGCACAGGGGGGGGTCTAGCGGGACGCTACGAGCAGTACTTC.

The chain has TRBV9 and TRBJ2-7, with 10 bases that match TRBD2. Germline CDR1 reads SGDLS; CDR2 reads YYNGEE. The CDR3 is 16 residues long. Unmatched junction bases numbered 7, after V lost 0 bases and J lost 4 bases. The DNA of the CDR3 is TGTGCCAGCAGCGTAGGTCCTCTAGCGGGAGTTTACGAGCAGTACTTC. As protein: CASSVGPLAGVYEQYF.

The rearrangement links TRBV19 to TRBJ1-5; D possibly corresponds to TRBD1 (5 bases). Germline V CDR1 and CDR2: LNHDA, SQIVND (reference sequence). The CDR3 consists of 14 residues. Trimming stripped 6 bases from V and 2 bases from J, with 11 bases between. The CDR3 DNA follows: TGTGCCAGTAGACAGGCAGTGGGCAATCAGCCCCAGCATTTT. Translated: CASRQAVGNQPQHF. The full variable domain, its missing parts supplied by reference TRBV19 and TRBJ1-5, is DGGITQSPKYLFRKEGQNVTLSCEQNLNHDAMYWYRQDPGQGLRLIYYSQIVNDFQKGDIAEGYSVSREKKESFPLTVTSAQKNPTAFYLCASRQAVGNQPQHFGDGTRLSIL.